Each of the 11 T cell receptor beta chains below was sequenced from the same sample in a study of blood T cell repertoires in COVID-19. Method: immunoSEQ multiplex PCR; TCRdb's copy keeps in-frame clones and lacks some. The data contain some 220,000 clones, around 84% of them singletons. The sample taken for sequencing was peripheral blood. The receptor source for this set is a man aged 45-65 years with active or convalescent COVID-19.

The rearrangement joins TRBV18 to TRBJ2-4; tentative D call: TRBD2 (6 bases). V dropped 2 bases and J dropped 0 bases, with 11 bases sitting between them. Germline CDR1 and CDR2: KGHSH and LQKENI. This CDR3 has 16 residues. This CDR3 reads CASSPSGSLAKNIQYF. CDR3 nucleotides: TGTGCCAGCTCACCATCCGGGAGTCTAGCCAAAAACATTCAGTACTTC.

The chain uses TRBV6-4 and TRBJ1-3; 8 bases are a match to TRBD1. Germline assignment: CDR1 MRHNA and CDR2 SNTAGT. Trimming took 7 bases from V and 0 from J; bases not matched to a gene: 5. The CDR3 spans 15 residues. The CDR3 DNA follows: TGTGCCAGCAAGGACAGGGAGTCCTCTGGAAACACCATATATTTT. The encoded protein is CASKDRESSGNTIYF.

The rearrangement uses TRBV27 and TRBJ1-2; no reliable D call. Germline V gene lookup returns CDR1 MNHEY and CDR2 SMNVEV (reference sequence). Trimming took off 1 base at V and 6 bases at J, with 18 bases between the two ends. The CDR3 runs to 16 residues. The CDR3 is CASSLFGRMEADGYTF. The CDR3 coding sequence is TGTGCCAGCAGTTTATTCGGGAGAATGGAAGCTGATGGCTACACCTTC.

This rearrangement joins TRBV5-6 to TRBJ2-3; D might be TRBD2 (6 bases). The CDR3 is made up of 16 amino acids. Trimming took off 1 base at V and 1 base at J, with 13 bases between the two ends. CDR1 SGHDT and CDR2 YYEEEE come from the germline V gene. The CDR3 region is CASSLLGGGGTDTQYF. The DNA for the CDR3 is TGTGCCAGCAGCTTGTTGGGAGGTGGGGGCACAGATACGCAGTATTTT. The whole variable domain, remainder taken from reference TRBV5-6 and TRBJ2-3, is DAGVTQSPTHLIKTRGQQVTLRCSPKSGHDTVSWYQQALGQGPQFIFQYYEEEERQRGNFPDRFSGHQFPNYSSELNVNALLLGDSALYLCASSLLGGGGTDTQYFGPGTRLTVL.

The CDR3 reads CASSDRAGRTEAFF. CDR3 in DNA: TGTGCCAGCAGTGATAGGGCAGGGCGGACTGAAGCTTTCTTT. The V call is TRBV2, the J call TRBJ1-1, with a possible D match to TRBD1 (5 bases). Trimming took off 3 bases at V and 5 bases at J, with 13 bases between the two ends. The CDR3 extends over 14 amino acids. In germline, CDR1 is SNHLY, CDR2 FYNNEI. Filled out from reference TRBV2 and TRBJ1-1, the complete variable domain reads EPEVTQTPSHQVTQMGQEVILRCVPISNHLYFYWYRQILGQKVEFLVSFYNNEISEKSEIFDDQFSVERPDGSNFTLKIRSTKLEDSAMYFCASSDRAGRTEAFFGQGTRLTVV.

This chain connects TRBV19 to TRBJ1-5; D is undetermined. The V and J ends lost 5 bases and 0 bases respectively, with 11 bases between them. Per germline, CDR1 LNHDA and CDR2 SQIVND (reference sequence). This CDR3 region has 15 residues. CDR3 in amino acids: CASSPRFNSNQPQHF. The CDR3 DNA follows: TGTGCCAGTAGTCCTCGGTTTAATAGCAATCAGCCCCAGCATTTT.

This clone appeared a single time. The gene calls are TRBV19 and TRBJ2-2; 9 bases agree with TRBD2. V shed 8 bases and J 7 bases; nucleotides not matched to a gene: 8. The CDR3 covers 14 residues. Germline CDR1 and CDR2: LNHDA and SQIVND (reference sequence). CDR3 in DNA: TGTGCCAGTCGCGGGGGGGGTCCCGTCGGGGAGCTGTTTTTT. Residues: CASRGGGPVGELFF.

The V and J genes are TRBV7-2 and TRBJ2-3; a weak D match, TRBD2 (5 bases). This CDR3 contains 14 residues. Looked up from germline, CDR1 is SGHTA and CDR2 is FQGNSA. The V gene lost 3 bases and the J gene lost 4 bases, with 11 bases spanning the gap. DNA of the CDR3: TGTGCCAGCAGCTTGCGAGGGAGTCCAGATACGCAGTATTTT. Its translation is CASSLRGSPDTQYF.

The CDR3 region is CASSQDFARQGFGNYGYTF. The CDR3 coding sequence is TGTGCCAGCAGCCAAGATTTCGCGCGACAGGGCTTCGGGAACTATGGCTACACCTTC. This rearrangement joins TRBV14 to TRBJ1-2, with 7 bases identical to TRBD1. CDR1 is SGHDN, CDR2 FVKESK, per germline. With 0 bases clipped from V and 2 bases from J, the junction kept 15 bases outside the gene matches. CDR3 length equals 19 residues.

This rearrangement joins TRBV4-3 to TRBJ1-1; 7 nucleotides line up with TRBD1. The CDR3 sequence is 17 residues long. The germline V gene encodes CDR1 LGHNA and CDR2 YSLEER. V was clipped by 1 base and J by 6 bases; unmatched bases: 14. The CDR3 sequence is CASSQAPLSTGQSEAFF. The CDR3, as DNA: TGCGCCAGCAGCCAAGCCCCCCTATCGACAGGGCAGTCTGAAGCTTTCTTT.

The V and J genes are TRBV29-1 and TRBJ2-3; 7 bases align to TRBD2. CDR1 and CDR2 from the germline V gene are SQVTM and ANQGSEA. This CDR3 is 14 amino acids long. With 7 bases clipped from V and 0 bases from J, the junction kept 7 bases outside the gene matches. The CDR3 is CSGSTSVSTDTQYF. CDR3 bases: TGCAGCGGTAGTACTAGCGTGAGCACAGATACGCAGTATTTT.